The 8 T cell receptor beta chains in this list originate from one sample, sequenced in a study of blood T cell repertoires in COVID-19. This table comes from immunoSEQ multiplex PCR, and its TCRdb copy is limited to in-frame clones, with some not included. The table records more than 50,000 clones, around four fifths of them present only once. Material for sequencing was peripheral blood. These receptors were collected from a woman in her sixties with acute or convalescent COVID-19.

CDR3 region: CASSLDRGEQFF. In DNA, the CDR3 is TGCGCCAGCAGCTTGGACAGGGGTGAGCAGTTCTTC. J is TRBJ2-1 and V is TRBV5-1, with 7 nucleotides matching TRBD1. CDR3 length: 12 residues. The germline V gene encodes CDR1 SGHRS and CDR2 YFSETQ. V was pared by 0 bases and J by 9 bases, with 0 bases of the junction left unmatched. The full variable domain, its missing parts supplied by reference TRBV5-1 and TRBJ2-1, is KAGVTQTPRYLIKTRGQQVTLSCSPISGHRSVSWYQQTPGQGLQFLFEYFSETQRNKGNFPGRFSGRQFSNSRSEMNVSTLELGDSALYLCASSLDRGEQFFGPGTRLTVL.

The genes are TRBV5-6 and TRBJ1-1; D remains ambiguous. CDR3 length equals 13 residues. V was clipped by 5 bases and J by 0 bases, with 8 bases between them. CDR1 and CDR2 (germline): SGHDT, YYEEEE. CDR3 nucleotide sequence: TGTGCCAGCAGTTCCGGGGTGAACACTGAAGCTTTCTTT. As protein: CASSSGVNTEAFF. The entire variable domain, with the rest obtained from reference TRBV5-6 and TRBJ1-1, is as follows: DAGVTQSPTHLIKTRGQQVTLRCSPKSGHDTVSWYQQALGQGPQFIFQYYEEEERQRGNFPDRFSGHQFPNYSSELNVNALLLGDSALYLCASSSGVNTEAFFGQGTRLTVV.

The chain joins TRBV10-2 to TRBJ1-5; D possibly corresponds to TRBD1 (5 bases). Trimming left V 6 bases short and J 0 bases short, with 12 bases between. The CDR3 extends over 15 amino acids. The germline V gene encodes CDR1 WSHSY and CDR2 SAAADI. For the CDR3, the DNA is TGCGCCAGCAGGGAAGACAGTAATAGCAATCAGCCCCAGCATTTT. Translated: CASREDSNSNQPQHF.

This clone was detected a few times. The chain carries TRBV7-2 and TRBJ1-1; TRBD1 is a possible D gene (5 bases). The germline CDR1 and CDR2 sequences are SGHTA and FQGNSA. The CDR3 spans 14 residues. The V end lost 2 bases, the J end lost 1 base, and 8 bases lay between the germline ends. CDR3 residues: CASSLMGGNTEAFF. CDR3 nucleotide sequence: TGTGCCAGCAGCTTAATGGGGGGGAACACTGAAGCTTTCTTT.

This sequence joins TRBV7-2 and TRBJ1-5, with 11 bases fitting TRBD1. Germline CDR1 and CDR2: SGHTA and FQGNSA. V lost 5 bases, J lost 6 bases, and 6 bases stayed unmatched. CDR3 size: 15 residues. CDR3 loop: CASSGTGGIGQPQHF. CDR3 bases: TGTGCCAGCAGCGGGACAGGGGGAATCGGTCAGCCCCAGCATTTT.

The chain combines TRBV5-1 with TRBJ2-4, with D uncertain. The CDR3 spans 17 residues. CDR1 and CDR2 (germline): SGHRS, YFSETQ. V dropped 0 bases and J dropped 0 bases, with 13 bases sitting between them. The CDR3 loop is CASSLGYAELAKNIQYF. The CDR3 DNA sequence: TGCGCCAGCAGCTTGGGATATGCGGAGTTAGCCAAAAACATTCAGTACTTC. The variable domain in full, with the rest retrieved from reference TRBV5-1 and TRBJ2-4, is KAGVTQTPRYLIKTRGQQVTLSCSPISGHRSVSWYQQTPGQGLQFLFEYFSETQRNKGNFPGRFSGRQFSNSRSEMNVSTLELGDSALYLCASSLGYAELAKNIQYFGAGTRLSVL.

V gene TRBV6-5 combines with J gene TRBJ1-2; no clear D. V lost 6 bases and J lost 2, with 10 bases in between. In germline, CDR1 is MNHEY, CDR2 SVGAGI. The CDR3 totals 13 residues. As DNA, the CDR3 is TGTGCCAGCAGCCATACAGTCAACTATGGCTACACCTTC. Its translation is CASSHTVNYGYTF.

This clone was seen a few times. V is TRBV5-1 and J is TRBJ1-4; D gene ambiguous. This CDR3 spans 11 amino acids. CDR1 SGHRS and CDR2 YFSETQ come from the germline V gene. V lost 5 bases and J lost 5, with 4 bases in between. The CDR3 loop reads CASRENEKLFF. The DNA of the CDR3 is TGCGCCAGCAGGGAGAATGAAAAACTGTTTTTT.